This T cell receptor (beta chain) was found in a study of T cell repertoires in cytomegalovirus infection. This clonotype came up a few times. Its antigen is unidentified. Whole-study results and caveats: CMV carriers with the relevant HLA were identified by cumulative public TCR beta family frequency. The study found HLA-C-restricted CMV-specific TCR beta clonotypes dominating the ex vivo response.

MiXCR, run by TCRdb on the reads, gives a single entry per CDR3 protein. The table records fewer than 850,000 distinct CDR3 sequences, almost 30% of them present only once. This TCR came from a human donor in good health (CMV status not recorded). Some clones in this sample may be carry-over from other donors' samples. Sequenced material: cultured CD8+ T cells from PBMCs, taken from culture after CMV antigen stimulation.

The CDR3 nucleotides read TGTGCCATCAGTGAGTCAGGACCAAAGGCCTACAATGAGCAGTTCTTC. It encodes CAISESGPKAYNEQFF. This chain uses TRBV10-3 with TRBJ2-1; D not resolved. V was trimmed by 0 bases and J by 2 bases, leaving 11 bases between them. Germline V gene sequence: CDR1 ENHRY, CDR2 SYGVKD. The CDR3 length is 16 residues.